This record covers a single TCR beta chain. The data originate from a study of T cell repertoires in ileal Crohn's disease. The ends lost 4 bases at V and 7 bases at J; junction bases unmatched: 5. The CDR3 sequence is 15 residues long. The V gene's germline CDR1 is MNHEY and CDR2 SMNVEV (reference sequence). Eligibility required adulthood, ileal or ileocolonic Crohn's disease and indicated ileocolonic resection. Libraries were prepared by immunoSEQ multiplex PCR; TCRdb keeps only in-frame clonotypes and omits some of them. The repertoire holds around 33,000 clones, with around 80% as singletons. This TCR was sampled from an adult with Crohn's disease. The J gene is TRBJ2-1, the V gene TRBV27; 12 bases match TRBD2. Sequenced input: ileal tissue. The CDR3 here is CASSSLAGGLNEQFF. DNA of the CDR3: TGTGCCAGCAGTTCACTAGCGGGAGGATTGAATGAGCAGTTCTTC.